The T cell receptor (beta chain) under discussion was sequenced for a study of T cells in Graves' hyperthyroidism and ophthalmopathy. There were TCR beta CDR3 regions amplified from RNA transcripts. Using the HTBI primer set, a first-round RT-PCR was run on the TCR CDR3. Each CDR3 protein is one row after TCRdb ran MiXCR on the multiplex PCR reads. The profile shows hundreds of thousands of distinct CDR3 sequences, approximately 20% of them singletons. This clonotype was seen once. The junction had 7 bases not matched to a gene; V was cut back by 5 bases and J by 4 bases. The CDR3 runs 14 residues. Germline V gene data show CDR1 as MDHEN and CDR2 as SYDVKM. Each patient was aged 18 to 65 and had newly diagnosed hyperthyroidism of under 2 months' duration. Diagnosis rested on symptoms, serum thyroxine and TRAb, thyroid ultrasound, and orbital computed tomography.

The sample taken for sequencing was blood. The V and J genes are TRBV28 and TRBJ1-2, with TRBD1 matching over 7 bases. The sequence was obtained from a man aged 35-49 years with Graves' hyperthyroidism. CDR3 protein: CASSMDRRVYGYTF. The CDR3 nucleotides read TGTGCCAGCAGTATGGACAGGAGGGTCTATGGCTACACCTTC.